Described below is a single T cell receptor beta chain sequence and its context. Its specificity is not known. This entry belongs to a study of cytomegalovirus exposure and HLA in healthy donors. Vbeta (60) and Jbeta (13) primers were used in the PCR. The table came from immunoSEQ multiplex PCR; TCRdb's copy has only in-frame clones and leaves some out. This sample carries around 140,000 clones, around 78% of them seen once, and the ten largest clones take 5.5% to 7%. CDR1 KGHSH and CDR2 LQKENI come from the germline V gene. V was shortened by 3 bases and J by 0 bases, with 7 bases between the two germline ends. The length of the CDR3 is 14 residues. Study conclusions and caveats: Cytomegalovirus-associated TCR beta chains were listed, numbering 150 to 200. Common viral pathogens seemed to be connected with several of the most significant clusters, according to a later analysis.

Sequencing was performed on PBMCs. This chain uses TRBV18 with TRBJ2-3; no firm D call. This clonotype was sampled from a woman aged 40 to 49 in good health and CMV-seropositive. The DNA of the CDR3 is TGTGCCAGCTCACCCTATGAGAGCACAGATACGCAGTATTTT. Residues: CASSPYESTDTQYF.